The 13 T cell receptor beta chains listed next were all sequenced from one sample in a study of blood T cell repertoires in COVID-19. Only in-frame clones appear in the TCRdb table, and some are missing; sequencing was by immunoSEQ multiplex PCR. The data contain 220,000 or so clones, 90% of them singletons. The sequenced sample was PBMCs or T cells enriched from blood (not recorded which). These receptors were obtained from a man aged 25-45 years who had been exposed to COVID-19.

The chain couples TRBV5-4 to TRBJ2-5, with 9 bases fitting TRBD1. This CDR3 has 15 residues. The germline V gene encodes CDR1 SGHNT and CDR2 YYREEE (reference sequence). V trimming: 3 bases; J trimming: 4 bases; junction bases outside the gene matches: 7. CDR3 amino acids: CASSWGQGTRETQYF. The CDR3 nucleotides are TGTGCCAGCAGCTGGGGACAGGGAACCAGAGAGACCCAGTACTTC.

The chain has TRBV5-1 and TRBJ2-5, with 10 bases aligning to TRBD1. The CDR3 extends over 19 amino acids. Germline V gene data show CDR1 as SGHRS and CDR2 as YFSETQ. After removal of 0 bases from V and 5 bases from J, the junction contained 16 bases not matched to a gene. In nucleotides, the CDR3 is TGCGCCAGCAGCTTGGCCCGGGACAGGGGTTTTTCGGTCGTGGAGACCCAGTACTTC. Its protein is CASSLARDRGFSVVETQYF.

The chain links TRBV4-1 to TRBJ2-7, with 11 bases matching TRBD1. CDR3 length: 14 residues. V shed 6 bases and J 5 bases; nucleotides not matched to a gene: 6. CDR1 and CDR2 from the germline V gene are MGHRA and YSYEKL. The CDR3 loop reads CASRRTGGWDEQYF. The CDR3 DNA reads TGCGCCAGCAGACGGACAGGGGGCTGGGACGAGCAGTACTTC.

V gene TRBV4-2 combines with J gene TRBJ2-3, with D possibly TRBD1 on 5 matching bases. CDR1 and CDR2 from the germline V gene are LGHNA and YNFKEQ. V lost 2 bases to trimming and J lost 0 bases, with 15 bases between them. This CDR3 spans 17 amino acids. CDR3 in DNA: TGTGCCAGCAGCCAATCCCCAGGGCCCCCTAGCACAGATACGCAGTATTTT. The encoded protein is CASSQSPGPPSTDTQYF.

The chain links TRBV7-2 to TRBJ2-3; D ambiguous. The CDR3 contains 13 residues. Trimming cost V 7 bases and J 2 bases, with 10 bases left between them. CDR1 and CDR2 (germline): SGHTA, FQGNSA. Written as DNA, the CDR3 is TGTGCCAGCAAGTTAACTAACACAGATACGCAGTATTTT. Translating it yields CASKLTNTDTQYF.

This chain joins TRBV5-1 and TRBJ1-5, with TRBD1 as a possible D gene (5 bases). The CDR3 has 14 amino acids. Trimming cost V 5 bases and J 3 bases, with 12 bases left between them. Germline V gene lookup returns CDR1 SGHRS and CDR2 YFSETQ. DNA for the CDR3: TGCGCCAGCAGATCGGGACTAACCAATCAGCCCCAGCATTTT. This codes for CASRSGLTNQPQHF.

CDR3 sequence: CASSGKNSGGALEQYF. Written as DNA, the CDR3 is TGCGCCAGCAGCGGAAAGAATAGCGGGGGGGCCCTCGAGCAGTACTTC. The rearrangement uses TRBV4-1 and TRBJ2-7; 11 positions match TRBD2. Germline loops: CDR1 MGHRA, CDR2 YSYEKL. Trimming cost V 5 bases and J 6 bases; bases outside gene matches: 12. The CDR3 spans 16 residues.

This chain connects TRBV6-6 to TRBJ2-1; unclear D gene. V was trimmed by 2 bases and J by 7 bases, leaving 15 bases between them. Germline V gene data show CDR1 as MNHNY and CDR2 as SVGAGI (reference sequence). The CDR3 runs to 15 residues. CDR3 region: CASSYPTVTRNEQFF. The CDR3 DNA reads TGTGCCAGCAGTTACCCGACTGTCACACGGAATGAGCAGTTCTTC.

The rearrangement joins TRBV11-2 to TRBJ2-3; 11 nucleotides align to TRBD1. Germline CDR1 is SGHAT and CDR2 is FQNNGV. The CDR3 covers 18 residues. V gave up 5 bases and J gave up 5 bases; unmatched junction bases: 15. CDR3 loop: CASSPIFAGTGGGDTQYF. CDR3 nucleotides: TGTGCCAGCAGCCCTATATTTGCTGGGACAGGGGGAGGAGATACGCAGTATTTT.

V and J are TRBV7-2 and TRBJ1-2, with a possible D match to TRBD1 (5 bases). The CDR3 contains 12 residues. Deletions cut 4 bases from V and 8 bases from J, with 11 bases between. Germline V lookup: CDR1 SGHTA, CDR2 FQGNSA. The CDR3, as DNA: TGTGCCAGCAGCTACAGGAGAAAGGGCTACACCTTC. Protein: CASSYRRKGYTF.

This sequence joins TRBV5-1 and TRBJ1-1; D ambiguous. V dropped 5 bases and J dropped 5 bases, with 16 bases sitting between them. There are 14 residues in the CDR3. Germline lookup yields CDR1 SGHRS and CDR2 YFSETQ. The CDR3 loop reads CASSRRSGETEAFF. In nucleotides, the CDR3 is TGCGCCAGCAGTCGGAGGTCCGGGGAGACTGAAGCTTTCTTT.

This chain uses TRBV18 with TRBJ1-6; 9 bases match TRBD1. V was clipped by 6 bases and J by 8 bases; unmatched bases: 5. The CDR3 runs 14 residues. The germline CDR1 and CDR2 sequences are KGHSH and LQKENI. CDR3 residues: CASSRDRVDSPLHF. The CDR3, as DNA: TGTGCCAGCTCCCGGGACAGGGTGGATTCACCCCTCCACTTT.

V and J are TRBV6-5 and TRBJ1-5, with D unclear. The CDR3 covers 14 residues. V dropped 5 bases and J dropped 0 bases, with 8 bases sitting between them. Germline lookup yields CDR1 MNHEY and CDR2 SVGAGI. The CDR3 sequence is CASSPRYSNQPQHF. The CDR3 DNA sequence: TGTGCCAGCAGTCCGCGTTATAGCAATCAGCCCCAGCATTTT.